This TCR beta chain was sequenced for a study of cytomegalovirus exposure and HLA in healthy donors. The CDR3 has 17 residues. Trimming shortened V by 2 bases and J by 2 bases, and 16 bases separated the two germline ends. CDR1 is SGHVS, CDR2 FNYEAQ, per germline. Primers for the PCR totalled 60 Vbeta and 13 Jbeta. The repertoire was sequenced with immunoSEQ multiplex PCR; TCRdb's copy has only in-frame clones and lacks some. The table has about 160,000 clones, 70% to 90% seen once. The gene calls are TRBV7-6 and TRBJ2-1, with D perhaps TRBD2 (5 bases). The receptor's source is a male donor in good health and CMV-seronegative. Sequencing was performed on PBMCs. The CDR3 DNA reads TGTGCCAGCAGCTTACGCCACACCCGGGGTACCTACAATGAGCAGTTCTTC. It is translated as CASSLRHTRGTYNEQFF. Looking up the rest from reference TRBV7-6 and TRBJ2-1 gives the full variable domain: GAGVSQSPRYKVTKRGQDVALRCDPISGHVSLYWYRQALGQGPEFLTYFNYEAQQDKSGLPNDRFSAERPEGSISTLTIQRTEQRDSAMYRCASSLRHTRGTYNEQFFGPGTRLTVL.